The 32 T cell receptor beta chains in this list originate from one sample, sequenced in a study of blood T cell repertoires in COVID-19. Using immunoSEQ multiplex PCR, the repertoire was profiled, and TCRdb retains in-frame clones only, with some absent. The table shows 390,000 or so clones, with around 87% occurring only once. Sequenced material: peripheral blood. The source of these receptors is a young man with active or convalescent COVID-19.

J is TRBJ1-3 and V is TRBV7-2; 8 bases are a match to TRBD1. CDR1 and CDR2 (germline): SGHTA, FQGNSA. V lost 0 bases to trimming and J lost 6 bases; unmatched junction nucleotides: 10. The CDR3 spans 17 residues. CDR3 DNA: TGTGCCAGCAGCTTAGCCGGCCGAGGACAGGGAGAAAACACCATATATTTT. It codes for CASSLAGRGQGENTIYF.

This sequence joins TRBV24-1 and TRBJ2-1; D unresolved. Deletions cut 8 bases from V and 7 bases from J, with 8 bases between. The CDR3 spans 11 residues. CDR1 is KGHDR, CDR2 SFDVKD, per germline. CDR3: CATTSRNEQFF. CDR3 coding DNA: TGTGCCACCACTTCGAGGAATGAGCAGTTCTTC.

The chain combines TRBV19 with TRBJ2-1; TRBD2 matches 13 bases. CDR3 length: 14 amino acids. V trimming: 7 bases; J trimming: 8 bases; junction bases outside the gene matches: 5. From germline, CDR1 is LNHDA and CDR2 SQIVND (reference sequence). This chain's CDR3 is CASTRTSGSDEQFF. The CDR3 DNA sequence: TGTGCCAGTACCCGGACTAGCGGGAGCGATGAGCAGTTCTTC.

This CDR3 reads CASRDSGGQETQYF. For the CDR3, the DNA is TGTGCCAGCAGAGACAGCGGGGGTCAAGAGACCCAGTACTTC. V is TRBV2 and J is TRBJ2-5, with TRBD2 matching 8 bases. CDR3 length: 14 residues. Germline V gives CDR1 SNHLY, CDR2 FYNNEI. With V trimmed by 6 bases and J by 2 bases, 5 bases remained unmatched.

The rearrangement uses TRBV3-1 (or the pseudogene TRBV3-2) and TRBJ2-2; no reliable D call. Germline CDR1 and CDR2: LGHDT and YNNKEL (reference sequence). Trimming shortened V by 1 base and J by 3 bases, and 9 bases separated the two germline ends. The CDR3 totals 15 residues. CDR3 protein: CASSQGKRYTGELFF. CDR3 bases: TGTGCCAGCAGCCAAGGGAAGAGGTACACCGGGGAGCTGTTTTTT.

The J gene is TRBJ1-2, the V gene TRBV2, with D unclear. CDR1 is SNHLY and CDR2 is FYNNEI in the germline V gene. The CDR3 covers 13 residues. The ends were cut back, 1 base at V and 5 bases at J, with 8 bases in the middle. CDR3 DNA: TGTGCCAGCAGTGAAGAACAGAATTATGGCTACACCTTC. Its protein is CASSEEQNYGYTF.

The chain joins TRBV9 to TRBJ1-1; TRBD1 is a possible D gene (5 bases). The CDR3 runs to 17 residues. Trimming took 0 bases from V and 1 from J, leaving 16 bases between them. Germline V lookup: CDR1 SGDLS, CDR2 YYNGEE. The DNA of the CDR3 is TGTGCCAGCAGCGTAGGGGCAGGGTATTATTCGAACACTGAAGCTTTCTTT. Its translation: CASSVGAGYYSNTEAFF.

CDR3 coding DNA: TGTGCCAGCAGCACCTACAGGAACACTGAAGCTTTCTTT. Protein sequence: CASSTYRNTEAFF. The V and J genes are TRBV6-5 and TRBJ1-1; D is unresolved. CDR3 length: 13 amino acids. The V and J ends lost 6 bases and 1 base respectively, with 9 bases between them. CDR1 MNHEY and CDR2 SVGAGI come from the germline V gene.

The chain employs TRBV9 and TRBJ1-1; possible D gene TRBD1, 5 bases. The germline V and J ends were trimmed by 4 bases and 0 bases, with 19 bases remaining between them. The germline V gene encodes CDR1 SGDLS and CDR2 YYNGEE. The CDR3 runs to 17 residues. CDR3 loop: CASSLSSTAKMNTEAFF. CDR3 coding DNA: TGTGCCAGCAGCCTAAGCTCGACAGCCAAGATGAACACTGAAGCTTTCTTT.

In this sample, this clone turned up once. The V and J genes are TRBV19 and TRBJ1-5; tentative D call: TRBD1 (6 bases). Trimming cost V 2 bases and J 0 bases, with 14 bases left between them. The germline V gene encodes CDR1 LNHDA and CDR2 SQIVND (reference sequence). The CDR3 loop spans 17 amino acids. DNA of the CDR3: TGTGCCAGTAGTATAAGAGGTGGACAGTATAGCAATCAGCCCCAGCATTTT. It is translated as CASSIRGGQYSNQPQHF. The variable domain in full, with the rest retrieved from reference TRBV19 and TRBJ1-5, is DGGITQSPKYLFRKEGQNVTLSCEQNLNHDAMYWYRQDPGQGLRLIYYSQIVNDFQKGDIAEGYSVSREKKESFPLTVTSAQKNPTAFYLCASSIRGGQYSNQPQHFGDGTRLSIL.

The chain links TRBV2 to TRBJ2-2; 8 positions match TRBD1. The CDR3 is made up of 14 amino acids. Per germline, CDR1 SNHLY and CDR2 FYNNEI. J gave up 6 bases and V 6 bases, and 6 bases lay outside the gene matches. The CDR3, as DNA: TGTGCCAGCAGCCAGGGGGCGCGCGCCGGGGAGCTGTTTTTT. This sequence encodes CASSQGARAGELFF. The whole variable domain, filled in from reference TRBV2 and TRBJ2-2, reads EPEVTQTPSHQVTQMGQEVILRCVPISNHLYFYWYRQILGQKVEFLVSFYNNEISEKSEIFDDQFSVERPDGSNFTLKIRSTKLEDSAMYFCASSQGARAGELFFGEGSRLTVL.

V is TRBV18 and J is TRBJ1-5; D is unresolved. The CDR3 extends over 16 amino acids. Per the germline V gene, CDR1 is KGHSH and CDR2 is LQKENI. Trimming took off 6 bases at V and 2 bases at J, with 17 bases between the two ends. CDR3 coding DNA: TGTGCCAGCTCGTTTAACCAGGTGTTAGGCAATCAGCCCCAGCATTTT. Its translation: CASSFNQVLGNQPQHF.

The chain has TRBV18 and TRBJ2-7; 11 nucleotides agree with TRBD2. Trimming removed 3 bases from V and 5 bases from J; junction bases left unmatched: 6. The CDR3 totals 15 residues. Germline V CDR1 and CDR2: KGHSH, LQKENI. The CDR3 region has the DNA TGTGCCAGCTCACCGAAGCTAGCGGGAGGTAACGAGCAGTACTTC. It codes for CASSPKLAGGNEQYF. Based on the CDR3 plus reference TRBV18 and TRBJ2-7, the full variable domain is NAGVMQNPRHLVRRRGQEARLRCSPMKGHSHVYWYRQLPEEGLKFMVYLQKENIIDESGMPKERFSAEFPKEGPSILRIQQVVRGDSAAYFCASSPKLAGGNEQYFGPGTRLTVT.

This rearrangement joins TRBV14 to TRBJ1-2; D is ambiguous. V gave up 4 bases and J gave up 10 bases, with 13 bases separating them. Germline CDR1 SGHDN, CDR2 FVKESK. The CDR3 spans 12 residues. Here the CDR3 DNA reads TGTGCCAGCAGCCCACTGGGCACCCTCTACACCTTC. It codes for CASSPLGTLYTF.

The chain links TRBV18 to TRBJ1-5; D not resolved. Germline loops: CDR1 KGHSH, CDR2 LQKENI. Trimming removed 4 bases at V and 8 bases at J, with 12 bases between. The CDR3 loop spans 13 amino acids. CDR3 DNA: TGTGCCAGCTCACGCGAGCTCATGGAGCCCCAGCATTTT. This gives the protein CASSRELMEPQHF.

The genes are TRBV20-1 and TRBJ2-2; D is undetermined. The V end lost 3 bases, the J end lost 8 bases, and 7 bases lay between the germline ends. CDR1 and CDR2 from the germline V gene are DFQATT and SNEGSKA (reference sequence). This CDR3 contains 11 residues. The CDR3 DNA sequence: TGCAGTGCTAGCTTCGGGGGGGAGCTGTTTTTT. This translates into CSASFGGELFF.

V gene TRBV6-5 combines with J gene TRBJ2-7, with D perhaps matching TRBD1 (6 bases). This CDR3 spans 14 amino acids. Germline V gene lookup returns CDR1 MNHEY and CDR2 SVGAGI. Between the trimmed V and J ends, which lost 6 bases and 4 bases, there was a span of 16 bases. The CDR3 DNA reads as TGTGCCAGCAGCCTCTCCGGGACAAGTTACGAGCAGTACTTC. This encodes CASSLSGTSYEQYF.

In nucleotides, the CDR3 is TGTGCCAGCTCACCACTTCCGGGACTAGCGGGAAGCGTGGATGGGGATGAGCAGTTCTTC. Translated: CASSPLPGLAGSVDGDEQFF. The gene calls are TRBV18 and TRBJ2-1, with 13 bases that match TRBD2. Germline values: CDR1 KGHSH, CDR2 LQKENI. V gave up 1 base and J gave up 8 bases; unmatched junction bases: 17. The CDR3 runs to 20 residues.

The CDR3 region is CASRGPQVENTEAFF. The CDR3 nucleotides are TGTGCCAGCAGAGGACCACAGGTAGAGAACACTGAAGCTTTCTTT. The chain employs TRBV6-6 and TRBJ1-1, with D perhaps matching TRBD1 (5 bases). Trimming removed 6 bases at V and 1 base at J, with 15 bases between. Germline V gives CDR1 MNHNY, CDR2 SVGAGI (reference sequence). The CDR3 contains 15 residues.

This chain joins TRBV20-1 and TRBJ1-1; 8 bases map to TRBD1. Unmatched junction bases numbered 10, after V lost 3 bases and J lost 4 bases. The CDR3 has 15 residues. CDR1 and CDR2 from the germline V gene are DFQATT and SNEGSKA (reference sequence). This chain's CDR3 is CSASRVRTGGTEAFF. CDR3 bases: TGCAGTGCTAGTCGAGTGAGAACAGGGGGCACTGAAGCTTTCTTT.

The chain couples TRBV18 to TRBJ2-1; perhaps TRBD1 as D (6 bases). Germline CDR1 is KGHSH and CDR2 is LQKENI. V was pared by 6 bases and J by 9 bases, with 21 bases between. The CDR3 is 15 amino acids. The CDR3 loop reads CASSQGQGVQSEQFF. Written as DNA, the CDR3 is TGTGCCAGCTCCCAGGGACAAGGGGTTCAATCTGAGCAGTTCTTC.

The chain employs TRBV19 and TRBJ1-6, with 8 bases that match TRBD1. The CDR3 extends over 15 amino acids. The germline CDR1 and CDR2 sequences are LNHDA and SQIVND (reference sequence). Trimming took 3 bases from V and 11 from J; bases not matched to a gene: 9. The CDR3 nucleotides are TGTGCCAGTAGTATTGGCGCAGGGGGCTCAGCACCCCTCCACTTT. Protein product: CASSIGAGGSAPLHF. The variable domain in full, completed from reference TRBV19 and TRBJ1-6, reads DGGITQSPKYLFRKEGQNVTLSCEQNLNHDAMYWYRQDPGQGLRLIYYSQIVNDFQKGDIAEGYSVSREKKESFPLTVTSAQKNPTAFYLCASSIGAGGSAPLHFGNGTRLTVT.

The rearrangement links TRBV5-1 to TRBJ1-3; D possibly corresponds to TRBD1 (5 bases). Looked up from germline, CDR1 is SGHRS and CDR2 is YFSETQ. The CDR3 has 14 amino acids. V dropped 0 bases and J dropped 4 bases, with 8 bases sitting between them. The CDR3 spells CASSLGQGGNTIYF. The CDR3 DNA reads as TGCGCCAGCAGCTTGGGGCAGGGAGGAAACACCATATATTTT.

This clone came up once. The V and J genes are TRBV27 and TRBJ2-3; D is possibly TRBD2 (6 bases). V lost 2 bases and J lost 0, with 9 bases in between. The germline gives CDR1 MNHEY, CDR2 SMNVEV (reference sequence). The CDR3 loop spans 15 amino acids. The CDR3 DNA reads TGTGCCAGCAGTTTAAGACTAGGTAGCACAGATACGCAGTATTTT. It is translated as CASSLRLGSTDTQYF.

The CDR3 protein is CASSLVVGGQPQHF. The CDR3 DNA is TGTGCCAGCAGCTTAGTAGTGGGGGGGCAGCCCCAGCATTTT. The chain uses TRBV7-2 and TRBJ1-5, with D perhaps TRBD1 (5 bases). In germline, CDR1 is SGHTA, CDR2 FQGNSA. The CDR3 extends over 14 amino acids. Trimming removed 1 base at V and 7 bases at J, with 11 bases between.

The V gene is TRBV5-6, the J gene TRBJ1-5; no firm D call. CDR1 and CDR2 (germline): SGHDT, YYEEEE. The V and J ends lost 2 bases and 0 bases respectively, with 9 bases between them. CDR3 size: 15 residues. CDR3 residues: CASSFGVNSNQPQHF. The CDR3 DNA follows: TGTGCCAGCAGCTTCGGAGTTAATAGCAATCAGCCCCAGCATTTT. Full variable domain (outside the CDR3, taken from reference TRBV5-6 and TRBJ1-5): DAGVTQSPTHLIKTRGQQVTLRCSPKSGHDTVSWYQQALGQGPQFIFQYYEEEERQRGNFPDRFSGHQFPNYSSELNVNALLLGDSALYLCASSFGVNSNQPQHFGDGTRLSIL.

This rearrangement joins TRBV6-5 to TRBJ1-2; TRBD1 is a possible D gene (6 bases). V was clipped by 5 bases and J by 2 bases, with 15 bases between them. Germline V gene lookup returns CDR1 MNHEY and CDR2 SVGAGI. The CDR3 is made up of 15 amino acids. CDR3 in amino acids: CASSPASGENYGYTF. The CDR3 coding sequence is TGTGCCAGCAGTCCGGCCTCAGGGGAGAACTATGGCTACACCTTC.

The count of this clone is one. The chain uses TRBV2 and TRBJ1-4; 8 bases match TRBD1. The length of the CDR3 is 15 residues. V lost 5 bases and J lost 7; bases outside the gene matches: 9. CDR1 and CDR2 (germline): SNHLY, FYNNEI. The CDR3 sequence is CASSQTGALIEKLFF. In DNA form, the CDR3 reads TGTGCCAGCAGTCAGACAGGGGCACTGATTGAAAAACTGTTTTTT.

The table lists this clone with a count of one. The V call is TRBV28, the J call TRBJ1-5, with 8 bases identical to TRBD1. Germline trimming cut 2 bases from V and 2 bases from J; bases unmatched to any gene: 5. CDR3 length: 16 residues. Germline V gives CDR1 MDHEN, CDR2 SYDVKM. CDR3 in DNA: TGTGCCAGCAGTTTAGGGGGACAGGTGGGCAATCAGCCCCAGCATTTT. Translation: CASSLGGQVGNQPQHF.

This chain joins TRBV11-2 and TRBJ1-3; D might be TRBD1 (5 bases). The germline V gene has CDR1 SGHAT and CDR2 FQNNGV. With 5 bases removed from V and 9 bases from J, the gap between germline ends came to 11 bases. CDR3 length: 12 residues. CDR3 sequence: CASSHDSGTIYF. In nucleotides, the CDR3 is TGTGCCAGCAGCCATGACAGTGGCACCATATATTTT.

This sequence joins TRBV21-1 and TRBJ1-5; TRBD1 was called by the table and not checked on the DNA. TRBV21-1 has pseudogene status. This CDR3 has 14 residues. This CDR3 is CASSKTRSNQPQHF. DNA for the CDR3: TGTGCCAGCAGCAAGACCAGGAGCAATCAGCCCCAGCATTTT.

The rearrangement uses TRBV29-1 and TRBJ1-2; 10 positions agree with TRBD1. Germline assignment: CDR1 SQVTM and CDR2 ANQGSEA. V shed 4 bases, J shed 6 bases, and the junction held 2 bases outside the gene matches. The CDR3 loop spans 12 amino acids. DNA for the CDR3: TGCAGCGTTGGGGGACAGGGGCATGGCTACACCTTC. Protein product: CSVGGQGHGYTF. Variable domain in full (rest from reference TRBV29-1 and TRBJ1-2): SAVISQKPSRDICQRGTSLTIQCQVDSQVTMMFWYRQQPGQSLTLIATANQGSEATYESGFVIDKFPISRPNLTFSTLTVSNMSPEDSSIYLCSVGGQGHGYTFGSGTRLTVV.